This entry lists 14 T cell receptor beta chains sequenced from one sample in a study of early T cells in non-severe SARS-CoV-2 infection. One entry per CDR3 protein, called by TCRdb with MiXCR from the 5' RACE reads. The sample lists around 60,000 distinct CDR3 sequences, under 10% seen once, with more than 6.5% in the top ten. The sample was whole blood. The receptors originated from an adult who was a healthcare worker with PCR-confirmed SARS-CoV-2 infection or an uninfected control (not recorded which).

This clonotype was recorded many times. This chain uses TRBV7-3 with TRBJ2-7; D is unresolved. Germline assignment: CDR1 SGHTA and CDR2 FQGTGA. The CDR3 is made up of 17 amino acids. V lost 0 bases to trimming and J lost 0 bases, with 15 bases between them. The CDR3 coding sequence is TGTGCCAGCAGCTTAACCCCTCCCGCGGACCGCTCCTACGAGCAGTACTTC. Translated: CASSLTPPADRSYEQYF.

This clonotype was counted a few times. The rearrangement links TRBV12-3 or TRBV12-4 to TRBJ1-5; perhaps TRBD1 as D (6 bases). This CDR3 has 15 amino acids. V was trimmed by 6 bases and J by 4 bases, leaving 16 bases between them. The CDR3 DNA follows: TGTGCCAGCAGCCCAGGTGGGGGCATAAATCAGCCCCAGCATTTT. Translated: CASSPGGGINQPQHF.

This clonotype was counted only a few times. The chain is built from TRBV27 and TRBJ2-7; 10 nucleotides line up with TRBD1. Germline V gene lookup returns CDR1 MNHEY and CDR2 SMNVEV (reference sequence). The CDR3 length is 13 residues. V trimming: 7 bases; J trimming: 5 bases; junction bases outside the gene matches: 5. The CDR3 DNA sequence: TGTGCCAGCACCCCGACAGGGGGCCACGAGCAGTACTTC. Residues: CASTPTGGHEQYF.

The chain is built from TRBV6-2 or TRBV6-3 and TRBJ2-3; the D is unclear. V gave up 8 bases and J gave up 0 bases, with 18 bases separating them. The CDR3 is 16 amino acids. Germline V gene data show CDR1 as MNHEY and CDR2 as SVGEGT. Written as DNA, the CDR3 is TGTGCCAGCGGGCTCGGATCCAGGACCAGCACAGATACGCAGTATTTT. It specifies CASGLGSRTSTDTQYF.

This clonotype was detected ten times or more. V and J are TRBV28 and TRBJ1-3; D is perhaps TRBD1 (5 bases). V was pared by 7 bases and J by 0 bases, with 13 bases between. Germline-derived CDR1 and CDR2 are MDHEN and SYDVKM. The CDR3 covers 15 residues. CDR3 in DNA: TGTGCCAGCATCCTAGCGGGGGGCTCTGGAAACACCATATATTTT. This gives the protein CASILAGGSGNTIYF. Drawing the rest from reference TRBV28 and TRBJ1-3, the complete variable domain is DVKVTQSSRYLVKRTGEKVFLECVQDMDHENMFWYRQDPGLGLRLIYFSYDVKMKEKGDIPEGYSVSREKKERFSLILESASTNQTSMYLCASILAGGSGNTIYFGEGSWLTVV.

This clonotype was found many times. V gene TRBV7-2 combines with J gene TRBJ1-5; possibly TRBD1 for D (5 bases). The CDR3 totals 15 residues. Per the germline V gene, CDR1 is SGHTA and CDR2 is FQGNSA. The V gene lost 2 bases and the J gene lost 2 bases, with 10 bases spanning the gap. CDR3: CASSLYDSGNQPQHF. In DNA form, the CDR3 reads TGTGCCAGCAGCTTATACGACAGCGGCAATCAGCCCCAGCATTTT.

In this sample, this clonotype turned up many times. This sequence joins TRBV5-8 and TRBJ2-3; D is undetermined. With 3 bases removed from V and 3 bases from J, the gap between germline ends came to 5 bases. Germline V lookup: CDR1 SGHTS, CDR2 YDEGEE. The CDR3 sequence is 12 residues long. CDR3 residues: CASSSRTDTQYF. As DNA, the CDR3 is TGTGCCAGCAGCTCCCGGACAGATACGCAGTATTTT.

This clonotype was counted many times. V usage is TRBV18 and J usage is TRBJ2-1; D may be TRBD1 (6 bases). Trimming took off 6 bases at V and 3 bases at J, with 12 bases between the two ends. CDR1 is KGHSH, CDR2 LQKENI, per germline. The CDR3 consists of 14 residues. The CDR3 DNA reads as TGTGCCAGCTCCTCGAGGGGGTACTACAATGAGCAGTTCTTC. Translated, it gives CASSSRGYYNEQFF.

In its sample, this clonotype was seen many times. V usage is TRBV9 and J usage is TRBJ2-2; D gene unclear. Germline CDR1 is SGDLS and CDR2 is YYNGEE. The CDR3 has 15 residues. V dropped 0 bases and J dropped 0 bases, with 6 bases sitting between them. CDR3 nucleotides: TGTGCCAGCAGCGTAGACCAAGCGAACACCGGGGAGCTGTTTTTT. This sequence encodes CASSVDQANTGELFF. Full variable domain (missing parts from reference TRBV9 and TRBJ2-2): DSGVTQTPKHLITATGQRVTLRCSPRSGDLSVYWYQQSLDQGLQFLIQYYNGEERAKGNILERFSAQQFPDLHSELNLSSLELGDSALYFCASSVDQANTGELFFGEGSRLTVL.

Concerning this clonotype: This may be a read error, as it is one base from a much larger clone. CDR3 in amino acids: CAGSIAGTSLIQYF. The CDR3 nucleotides read TGTGCCGGTAGTATAGCAGGGACTAGCCTCATTCAGTACTTC. V usage is TRBV19 and J usage is TRBJ2-4; 9 nucleotides agree with TRBD2. The CDR3 has 14 amino acids. Germline V gives CDR1 LNHDA, CDR2 SQIVND (reference sequence).

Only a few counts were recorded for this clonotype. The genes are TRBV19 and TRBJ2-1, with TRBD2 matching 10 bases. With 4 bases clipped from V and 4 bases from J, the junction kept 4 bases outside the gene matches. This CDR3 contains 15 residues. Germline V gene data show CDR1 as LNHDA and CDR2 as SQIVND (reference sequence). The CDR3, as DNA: TGTGCCAGTAGTAAGACTAGCGGGCTTTACAATGAGCAGTTCTTC. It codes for CASSKTSGLYNEQFF. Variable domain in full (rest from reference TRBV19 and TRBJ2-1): DGGITQSPKYLFRKEGQNVTLSCEQNLNHDAMYWYRQDPGQGLRLIYYSQIVNDFQKGDIAEGYSVSREKKESFPLTVTSAQKNPTAFYLCASSKTSGLYNEQFFGPGTRLTVL.

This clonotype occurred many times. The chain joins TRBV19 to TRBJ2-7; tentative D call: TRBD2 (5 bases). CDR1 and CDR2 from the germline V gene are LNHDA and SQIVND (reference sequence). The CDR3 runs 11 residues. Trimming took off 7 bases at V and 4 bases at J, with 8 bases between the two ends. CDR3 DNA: TGTGCCAGTAAGTCGGGGTACGAGCAGTACTTC. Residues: CASKSGYEQYF.

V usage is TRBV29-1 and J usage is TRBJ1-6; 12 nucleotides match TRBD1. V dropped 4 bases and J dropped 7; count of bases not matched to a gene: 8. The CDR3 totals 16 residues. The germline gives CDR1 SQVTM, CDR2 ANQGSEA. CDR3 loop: CSVVGGTGGRNSPLHF. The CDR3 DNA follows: TGCAGCGTTGTCGGCGGGACAGGGGGCCGGAATTCACCCCTCCACTTT.

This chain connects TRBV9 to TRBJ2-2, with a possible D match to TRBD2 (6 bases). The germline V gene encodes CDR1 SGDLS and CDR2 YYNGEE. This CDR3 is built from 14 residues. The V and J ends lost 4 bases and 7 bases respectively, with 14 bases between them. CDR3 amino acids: CASSPLTSFGELFF. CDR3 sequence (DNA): TGTGCCAGCAGCCCCCTTACTAGCTTCGGGGAGCTGTTTTTT.